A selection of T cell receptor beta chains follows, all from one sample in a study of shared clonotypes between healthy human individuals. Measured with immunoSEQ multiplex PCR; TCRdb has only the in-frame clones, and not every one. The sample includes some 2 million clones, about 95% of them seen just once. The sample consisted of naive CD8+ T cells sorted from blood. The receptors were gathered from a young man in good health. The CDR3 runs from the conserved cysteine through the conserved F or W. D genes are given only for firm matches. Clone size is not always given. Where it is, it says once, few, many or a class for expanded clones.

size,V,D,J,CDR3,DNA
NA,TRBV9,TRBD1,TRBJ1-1,CASSVEEGASPEAFF,TGTGCCAGCAGCGTAGAGGAGGGGGCTAGTCCTGAAGCTTTCTTT
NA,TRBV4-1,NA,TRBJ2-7,CASSQDLQGAIPTYEQYF,TGCGCCAGCAGCCAAGATTTGCAGGGTGCTATACCAACCTACGAGCAGTACTTC
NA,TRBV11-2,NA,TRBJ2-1,CASSLTGGLTLWDEQFF,TGTGCCAGCAGCTTAACTGGGGGGCTGACGTTGTGGGATGAGCAGTTCTTC
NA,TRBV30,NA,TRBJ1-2,CAGYQFLYGYTF,TGTGCCGGGTATCAGTTTCTCTATGGCTACACCTTC
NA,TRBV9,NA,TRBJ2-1,CASSVARGEQGNEQFF,TGTGCCAGCAGCGTAGCTAGGGGGGAACAGGGTAATGAGCAGTTCTTC
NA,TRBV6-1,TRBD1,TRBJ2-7,CASSDLDRYEQYF,TGTGCCAGCAGTGACCTGGACAGGTACGAGCAGTACTTC
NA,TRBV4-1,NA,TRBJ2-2,CASSQDRGGELFF,TGCGCCAGCAGCCAAGATAGAGGCGGGGAGCTGTTTTTT
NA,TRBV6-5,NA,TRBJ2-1,CASSTTGGYEQFF,TGTGCCAGCAGCACGACTGGAGGGTATGAGCAGTTCTTC
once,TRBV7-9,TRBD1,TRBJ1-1,CASSLGQGYTEAFF,TGTGCCAGCAGCTTAGGACAGGGATACACTGAAGCTTTCTTT
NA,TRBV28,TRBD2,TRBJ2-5,CASNLAGEYQETQYF,TGTGCCAGCAACCTAGCGGGGGAGTACCAAGAGACCCAGTACTTC
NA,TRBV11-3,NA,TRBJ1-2,CASSLDGYGYTF,TGTGCCAGCAGCTTAGACGGGTATGGCTACACCTTC
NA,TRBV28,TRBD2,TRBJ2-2,CASSLRRGGELFF,TGTGCCAGCAGCCTCCGGCGGGGGGGGGAGCTGTTTTTT
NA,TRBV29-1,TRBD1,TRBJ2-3,CSVLTGTDTQYF,TGCAGCGTTTTGACAGGGACAGATACGCAGTATTTT
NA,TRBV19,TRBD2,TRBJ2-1,CASSLTSGSNNEQFF,TGTGCCAGTAGTCTGACTAGCGGGAGTAATAATGAGCAGTTCTTC
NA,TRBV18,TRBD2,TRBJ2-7,CASSSTSGPDYEQYF,TGTGCCAGCTCGTCAACTAGCGGACCGGACTACGAGCAGTACTTC
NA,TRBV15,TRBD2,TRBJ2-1,CATKPGLGSYNEQFF,TGTGCCACCAAGCCGGGACTAGGGTCCTACAATGAGCAGTTCTTC